Listed below are T cell receptor beta chains from one sample, sequenced in a study of cytomegalovirus exposure and HLA in healthy donors. Clones were sequenced by immunoSEQ multiplex PCR, and TCRdb holds only the in-frame ones, with some missing. The table records 300,000 to 450,000 clones, more than 80% of them present only once. Sequenced: PBMCs. These receptors were collected from a woman between 18 and 29 years old in good health and CMV-seronegative. Both conserved end residues are part of each CDR3.

TRBV5-1	16	TRBJ2-7	CASSSESGPFTGEQYF
TRBV7-8	18	TRBJ2-1	CASSLRRGAPLSYNEQFF
TRBV29-1	14	TRBJ2-7	CSVGLREPTYEQYF
TRBV28	15	TRBJ2-3	CASSLSNGRTDTQYF
TRBV7-2	14	TRBJ2-3	CASSSLGGTDTQYF
TRBV28	14	TRBJ2-7	CASSPGTGLYEQYF
TRBV7-9	13	TRBJ2-1	CASSPDREDEQFF
TRBV6-6	11	TRBJ2-5	CASSRGETQYF
TRBV12-2	14	TRBJ2-5	CASRPGGDGETQYF
TRBV9	14	TRBJ1-2	CASSVASDYYGYTF
TRBV19	16	TRBJ1-2	CATTGGGQGSPGGYTF
TRBV5-1	16	TRBJ2-7	CASSTTGGKSSYEQYF
TRBV16	14	TRBJ2-6	CASSLDSGANVLTF
TRBV7-9	10	TRBJ2-1	CASSLREQFF
TRBV29-1	10	TRBJ1-1	CSFLQGTAFF
TRBV10-3	14	TRBJ2-3	CASWRGTSTDTQYF
TRBV19	15	TRBJ1-5	CASSIGVGGNQPQHF
TRBV2	15	TRBJ2-2	CASRSGQGGTGELFF
TRBV30	14	TRBJ2-1	CAWSEPGDLRRVFF
TRBV19	14	TRBJ1-4	CATRPEKLNEKLFF
TRBV7-9	14	TRBJ2-1	CATLGGSSYNEQFF
TRBV11-3	16	TRBJ2-1	CASSLDPAAGYNEQFF
TRBV2	15	TRBJ1-6	CASSTGPYSNSPLHF
TRBV27	21	TRBJ2-1	CASSLLVRGTSGSHSYNEQFF
TRBV2	10	TRBJ2-7	CASQGFEQYF
TRBV27	14	TRBJ1-3	CASSTGASGNTIYF
TRBV5-1	15	TRBJ1-2	CASSAGDSAVYGYTF
TRBV6-5	15	TRBJ1-2	CASRYSGQGAKGYTF
TRBV6-5	13	TRBJ1-2	CASSYGQIYGYTF
TRBV28	14	TRBJ1-1	CASLVRQGNTEAFF
TRBV5-1	12	TRBJ2-1	CASSWDTNEQFF
TRBV27	14	TRBJ1-5	CATSSDREIEPQHF
TRBV5-6	17	TRBJ2-3	CASSHSAGTPSTDTQYF
TRBV4-1	16	TRBJ1-4	CASSFRGGATNEKLFF
TRBV6-1	14	TRBJ1-4	CASSPTGNNEKLFF
TRBV21-1	18	TRBJ1-1	CASSKWSVRRTGLTEAFF
TRBV7-3	12	TRBJ2-1	CASSLRGDYQFF
TRBV5-1	16	TRBJ2-1	CASSSGTSGRSREQFF
TRBV7-9	13	TRBJ2-7	CASSLGRGYEQYF
TRBV30	13	TRBJ2-3	CAWRDRGTDTQYF
TRBV4-1	16	TRBJ2-5	CASSQGDGGAKETQYF
TRBV7-8	14	TRBJ2-2	CASSLNQGTGELFF
TRBV27	16	TRBJ2-7	CASSLGTGTPPYEQYF
TRBV28	16	TRBJ1-1	CASSLPRGGMNTEAFF
TRBV27	15	TRBJ2-6	CASRPGGSGANVLTF
TRBV28	12	TRBJ1-2	CASSLAGDGYTF
TRBV5-1	16	TRBJ2-2	CASSWVQGADTGELFF
TRBV4-1	15	TRBJ1-3	CASSQTTGSGNTIYF
TRBV5-1	15	TRBJ2-3	CASSLERVRTDTQYF
TRBV19	15	TRBJ1-4	CASSLRGNTNEKLFF
TRBV30	11	TRBJ2-2	CAWSVRGELFF
TRBV4-2	15	TRBJ2-1	CASSQLKPASTEQFF
TRBV5-4	14	TRBJ2-7	CASSLGDSGYEQYF
TRBV27	13	TRBJ2-1	CASSLTGYNEQFF
TRBV27	11	TRBJ2-1	CASSGLAEQFF